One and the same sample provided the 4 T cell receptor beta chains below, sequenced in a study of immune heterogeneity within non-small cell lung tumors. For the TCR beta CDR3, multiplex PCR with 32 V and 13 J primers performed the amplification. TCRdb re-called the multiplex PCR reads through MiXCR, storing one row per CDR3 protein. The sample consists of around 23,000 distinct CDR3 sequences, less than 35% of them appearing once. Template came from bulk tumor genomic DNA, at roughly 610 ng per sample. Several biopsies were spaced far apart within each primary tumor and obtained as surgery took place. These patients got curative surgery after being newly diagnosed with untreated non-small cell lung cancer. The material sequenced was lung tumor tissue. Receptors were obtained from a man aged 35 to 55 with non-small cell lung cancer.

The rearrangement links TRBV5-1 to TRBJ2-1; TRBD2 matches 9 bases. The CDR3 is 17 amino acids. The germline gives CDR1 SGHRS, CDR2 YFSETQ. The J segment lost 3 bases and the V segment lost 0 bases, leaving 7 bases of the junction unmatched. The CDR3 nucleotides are TGCGCCAGCAGCTTGGCTGGCGGGACTAGCATCTACAATGAGCAGTTCTTC. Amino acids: CASSLAGGTSIYNEQFF.

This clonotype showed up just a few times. The CDR3 DNA reads as TGCAGTGCTAGATCCGGGACAATGAACACTGAAGCTTTCTTT. It is translated as CSARSGTMNTEAFF. The gene calls are TRBV20-1 and TRBJ1-1, with TRBD1 as a possible D gene (6 bases). Germline assignment: CDR1 DFQATT and CDR2 SNEGSKA (reference sequence). V dropped 2 bases and J dropped 0 bases, with 10 bases sitting between them. This CDR3 is built from 14 residues.

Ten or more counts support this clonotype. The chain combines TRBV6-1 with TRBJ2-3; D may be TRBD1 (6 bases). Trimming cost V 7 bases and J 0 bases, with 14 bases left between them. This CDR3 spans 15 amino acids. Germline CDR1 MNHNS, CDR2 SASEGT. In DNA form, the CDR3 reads TGTGCCAGCACCGAGGGGGAGACTAGCACAGATACGCAGTATTTT. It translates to CASTEGETSTDTQYF.

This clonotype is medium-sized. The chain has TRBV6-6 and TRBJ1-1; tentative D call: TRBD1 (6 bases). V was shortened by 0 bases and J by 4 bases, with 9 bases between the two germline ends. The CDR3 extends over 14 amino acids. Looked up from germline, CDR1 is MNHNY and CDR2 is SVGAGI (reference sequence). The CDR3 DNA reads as TGTGCCAGCAGTTACTCTGGGGGCGGCACTGAAGCTTTCTTT. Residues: CASSYSGGGTEAFF.